The 8 T cell receptor beta chains reported below all come from one sample, sequenced in a study of T cell repertoires in cytomegalovirus infection. One entry per CDR3 protein, called by TCRdb with MiXCR from the reads. The sample consists of roughly 500,000 distinct CDR3 sequences, 16% of them appearing once. The source material was CD8+ T cells from PBMCs. The receptor source for this set is a human donor in good health (CMV status not recorded). Some clones in this sample may be carry-over from other donors' samples.

This clonotype appeared a few times. This chain connects TRBV5-4 to TRBJ1-3, with a tentative D call TRBD1 (6 bases). The CDR3 length is 15 residues. Germline loops: CDR1 SGHNT, CDR2 YYREEE (reference sequence). The ends were cut back, 1 base at V and 0 bases at J, with 8 bases in the middle. In DNA, the CDR3 is TGTGCCAGCAGCTTGCGGGGGGCCTCTGGAAACACCATATATTTT. This encodes CASSLRGASGNTIYF.

This clonotype occurred a few times. This chain connects TRBV6-1 to TRBJ2-7, with D unclear. Germline values: CDR1 MNHNS, CDR2 SASEGT. Trimming left V 3 bases short and J 9 bases short, with 12 bases between. CDR3 length: 12 residues. The DNA for the CDR3 is TGTGCCAGCAGTGACCCCCCAGGTTGGCAGTACTTC. It translates to CASSDPPGWQYF.

This clonotype was seen repeatedly, ten times or more. The junction does not match germline at one end; this may be a read error. The chain couples TRBV7-7 to TRBJ1-5; D is undetermined. This CDR3 spans 19 amino acids. The germline gives CDR1 SSHAT, CDR2 FNYEAQ (reference sequence). CDR3 sequence: CASSDLGSTATFSNQPQHF. DNA of the CDR3: TGTGCTAGCAGCGACCTCGGCTCGACGGCCACTTTTAGCAATCAGCCCCAGCATTTT.

The chain links TRBV27 to TRBJ2-7; TRBD2 matches 8 bases. Trimming took 7 bases from V and 0 from J; bases not matched to a gene: 5. The CDR3 has 14 residues. Germline values: CDR1 MNHEY, CDR2 SMNVEV (reference sequence). CDR3 protein: CASTWSGSSYEQYF. The CDR3 DNA reads TGTGCCAGCACCTGGAGCGGGAGCTCCTACGAGCAGTACTTC.

Worth noting for this clonotype: A much larger clone lies one base from this, so it may be a read error. The rearrangement joins TRBV27 to TRBJ2-1; 8 positions match TRBD2. This CDR3 has 14 residues. Per germline, CDR1 MNHEY and CDR2 SMNVEV (reference sequence). Trimming took 7 bases from V and 5 from J; bases not matched to a gene: 7. CDR3 coding DNA: TGTGCCAGCACCTCCCCAGCGGGAGACAATGAGCAGTTCTTC. Amino acids: CASTSPAGDNEQFF.

The gene calls are TRBV27 and TRBJ2-5; TRBD1 aligns across 10 bases. The germline CDR1 and CDR2 sequences are MNHEY and SMNVEV (reference sequence). The CDR3 length is 16 residues. The V and J ends lost 4 bases and 2 bases, in that order; junction bases with no gene match: 7. The CDR3 DNA is TGTGCCAGCAGTTCGGACAGGGGGGACGGTCAAGAGACCCAGTACTTC. It codes for CASSSDRGDGQETQYF.

The chain carries TRBV5-8 and TRBJ1-4; the D gene is possibly TRBD1 (6 bases). CDR1 is SGHTS and CDR2 is YDEGEE in the germline V gene. V was clipped by 3 bases and J by 0 bases, with 12 bases between them. The CDR3 has 16 residues. The CDR3 loop is CASSSRTEATNEKLFF. The CDR3 region has the DNA TGTGCCAGCAGCTCCAGGACAGAAGCAACTAATGAAAAACTGTTTTTT.

This clonotype was detected only a few times. The V call is TRBV29-1, the J call TRBJ2-3, with TRBD2 matching over 12 bases. CDR3 length: 13 amino acids. V shed 4 bases, J shed 10 bases, and the junction held 6 bases outside the gene matches. Germline V gene data show CDR1 as SQVTM and CDR2 as ANQGSEA. In DNA, the CDR3 is TGCAGCGTTGTTCTAGCGGGAGGGCTTGCGCAGTATTTT. Translation gives CSVVLAGGLAQYF.